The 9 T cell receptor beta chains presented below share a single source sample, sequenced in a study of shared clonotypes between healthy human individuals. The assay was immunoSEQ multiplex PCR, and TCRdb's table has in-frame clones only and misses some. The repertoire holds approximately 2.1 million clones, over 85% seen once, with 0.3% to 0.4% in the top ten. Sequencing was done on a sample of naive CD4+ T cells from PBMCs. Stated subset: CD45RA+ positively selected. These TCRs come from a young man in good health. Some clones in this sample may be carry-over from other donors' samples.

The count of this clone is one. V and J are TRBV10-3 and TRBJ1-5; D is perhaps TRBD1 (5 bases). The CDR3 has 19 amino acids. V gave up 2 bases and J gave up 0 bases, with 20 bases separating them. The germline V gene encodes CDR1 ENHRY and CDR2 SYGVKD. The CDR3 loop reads CAISEMGPRDQYSNQPQHF. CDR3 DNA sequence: TGTGCCATCAGTGAGATGGGACCTCGGGACCAATATAGCAATCAGCCCCAGCATTTT.

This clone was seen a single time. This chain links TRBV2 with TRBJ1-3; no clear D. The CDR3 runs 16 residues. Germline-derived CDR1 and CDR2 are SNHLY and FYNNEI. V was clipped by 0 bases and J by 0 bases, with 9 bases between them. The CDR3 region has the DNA TGTGCCAGCAGTGAAGCCAGCCCGGTCTCTGGAAACACCATATATTTT. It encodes CASSEASPVSGNTIYF.

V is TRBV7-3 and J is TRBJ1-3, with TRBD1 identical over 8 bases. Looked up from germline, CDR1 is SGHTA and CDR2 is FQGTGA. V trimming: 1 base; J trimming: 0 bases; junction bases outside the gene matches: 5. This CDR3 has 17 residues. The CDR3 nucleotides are TGTGCCAGCAGCTTAATGACAGGGGAAAGCTCTGGAAACACCATATATTTT. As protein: CASSLMTGESSGNTIYF.

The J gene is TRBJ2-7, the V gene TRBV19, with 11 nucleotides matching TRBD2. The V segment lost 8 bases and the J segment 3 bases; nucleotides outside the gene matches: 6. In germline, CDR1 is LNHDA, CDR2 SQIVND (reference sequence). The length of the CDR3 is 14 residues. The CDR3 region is CASSRLAGNYEQYF. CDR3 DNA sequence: TGTGCCAGTTCCAGACTAGCGGGGAACTACGAGCAGTACTTC.

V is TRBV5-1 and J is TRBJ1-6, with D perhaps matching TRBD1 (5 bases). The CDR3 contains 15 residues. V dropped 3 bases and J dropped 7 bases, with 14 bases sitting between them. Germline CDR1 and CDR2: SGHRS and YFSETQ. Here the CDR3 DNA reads TGCGCCAGCAGCTCGGATGGGACGGCCAATTCACCCCTCCACTTT. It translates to CASSSDGTANSPLHF.

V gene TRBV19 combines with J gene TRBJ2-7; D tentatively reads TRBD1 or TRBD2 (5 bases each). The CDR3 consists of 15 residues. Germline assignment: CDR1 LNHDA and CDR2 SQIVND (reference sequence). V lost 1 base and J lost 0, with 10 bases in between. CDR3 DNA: TGTGCCAGTAGTATAGGAGGGGACCTCTCCTACGAGCAGTACTTC. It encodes CASSIGGDLSYEQYF.

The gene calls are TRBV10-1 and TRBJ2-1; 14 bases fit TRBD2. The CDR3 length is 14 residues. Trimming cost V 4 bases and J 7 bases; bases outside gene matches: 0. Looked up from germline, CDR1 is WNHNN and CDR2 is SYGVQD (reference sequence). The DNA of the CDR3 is TGCGCCAGCAGTGGGACTAGCGGGAGGAATGAGCAGTTCTTC. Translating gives CASSGTSGRNEQFF.

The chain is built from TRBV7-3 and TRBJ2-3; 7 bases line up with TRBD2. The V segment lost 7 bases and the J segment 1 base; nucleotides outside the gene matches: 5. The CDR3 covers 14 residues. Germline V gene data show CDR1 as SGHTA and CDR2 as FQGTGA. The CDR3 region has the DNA TGTGCCAGCAACCCTGGGAGGGGCACAGATACGCAGTATTTT. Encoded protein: CASNPGRGTDTQYF.

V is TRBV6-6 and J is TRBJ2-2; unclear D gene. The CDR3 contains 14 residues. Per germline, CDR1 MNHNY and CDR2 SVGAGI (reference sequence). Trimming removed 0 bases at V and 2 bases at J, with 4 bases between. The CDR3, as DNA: TGTGCCAGCAGTTACTCAGACAACACCGGGGAGCTGTTTTTT. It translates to CASSYSDNTGELFF.